Below, one T cell receptor beta chain is given with its context. No antigen is known for it. Nothing much larger sits one base from this clone, and base qualities are not available. In the paper's terms, the time point label means: technical triplicate 1. For unsorted PBMC libraries, 2 million PBMCs were used after storage in RNAlater at -80 degrees C until RNA extraction. Peripheral blood was subjected to Ficoll-Hypaque density gradient centrifugation to isolate PBMCs, which were then cryopreserved in liquid nitrogen. CDR1 and CDR2 are drawn from the germline V gene: MDHEN, SYDVKM. From cysteine to phenylalanine, the CDR3 is 13 amino acids long. Only CDR3 DNA is held: 39 bases, read in frame from base 1. The junction carries 12 bases between V and J, which are trimmed by 5 bases and 5 bases respectively. cDNA was synthesized by template-switch 5'RACE using a primer with a 10-nucleotide random unique molecular identifier that tagged each TCR transcript. Every sequencing run covered 15-18 subjects and yielded more than 180 million TCR-beta sequences. Total RNA was extracted with the RNeasy kit. TCR-beta VDJ regions were amplified with primers for the TCR constant region and the 5'RACE anchor, using the KAPA Real-time Library Amplification kit. Sample indexes and Illumina adaptors were added in a first PCR, after which library yield was increased in a second PCR. After Ampure bead purification, the TCR product of roughly 650 bp was size-selected on a 2% E-gel SizeSelection system. Library quality was checked on a Bioanalyzer, concentration was measured with Qubit, and libraries were quantified with the Kapa Library Quantification kit before pooling. An Illumina HiSeq 2500 was used to sequence the libraries paired-end at 2 x 150 bp. To increase sequence diversity, roughly 24-32% phiX was spiked into each library pool. In the source study's methods: Quality-filtered reads were processed with the UMI-based MiGEC pipeline, and over 90% of raw TCR sequences were removed by the MiGEC pipeline during error correction. IMGT germline references were used for alignment of VDJ genes, and clonotypes were defined by a unique CDR3 amino acid sequence together with V-J genes. Clonal expansion, Shannon diversity, and CDR3 relatedness (CalcPairwiseDistances, ClusterSamples) were evaluated with VDJtools, and phylogenetic trees were built with CLCbio workbench. Expanded clones were defined as having at least 8 unique UMIs, based on coefficient-of-variation modelling across technical triplicates. Clones were called with MiXCR by TCRdb after fastp trimmed the public reads at Q25, and only in-frame beta chains were retained. For every CDR3 protein sequence, its rows merge into one entry that carries the most common genes and DNA. TCRdb, not the original authors, processed these V and J calls. The sample includes about 38,000 distinct CDR3 sequences, with around 10% observed a single time. The biggest ten clones account for roughly 4% of the sample.

This record belongs to a study of neurological immune-mediated disorders (dated by TCRdb to the late 2010s). The study in broad terms: Using UMI-based sequencing, the study compared peripheral blood TCR-beta repertoires from patients with HTLV-I-associated myelopathy (HAM/TSP), patients with multiple sclerosis, and healthy controls. The cohort comprised 65 to 75 subjects: 14 HAM/TSP patients, 34 multiple sclerosis patients and around 20 healthy controls. To precisely calculate how much the frequency of each individual clone varied, libraries were sequenced in technical triplicate. Alongside PBMC samples, the set of around 99 TCR-beta libraries contained longitudinal samples, technical triplicates, and paired CD4+ and CD8+ T-cell subsets that had been sorted. Summary of the overall study and its limitations: TCR clonal expansion was highest in HAM/TSP patients and lowest in MS patients, with MS patients falling below even healthy controls. Across subjects, expanded clones never shared an identical CDR3 amino acid sequence, which suggests that the TCR-beta repertoires in every group were private.

The V and J genes are TRBV28 and TRBJ1-2; TRBD1 is possibly the D segment (6 matching bases). The sequenced material came from PBMCs. The receptor was isolated from a man aged 55-75 years with HTLV-1-associated myelopathy (HAM/TSP). The DNA sequence reads TGTGCCAGCAGTGGAGGGGGACAATATGGCTACACCTTC. This sequence encodes CASSGGGQYGYTF.